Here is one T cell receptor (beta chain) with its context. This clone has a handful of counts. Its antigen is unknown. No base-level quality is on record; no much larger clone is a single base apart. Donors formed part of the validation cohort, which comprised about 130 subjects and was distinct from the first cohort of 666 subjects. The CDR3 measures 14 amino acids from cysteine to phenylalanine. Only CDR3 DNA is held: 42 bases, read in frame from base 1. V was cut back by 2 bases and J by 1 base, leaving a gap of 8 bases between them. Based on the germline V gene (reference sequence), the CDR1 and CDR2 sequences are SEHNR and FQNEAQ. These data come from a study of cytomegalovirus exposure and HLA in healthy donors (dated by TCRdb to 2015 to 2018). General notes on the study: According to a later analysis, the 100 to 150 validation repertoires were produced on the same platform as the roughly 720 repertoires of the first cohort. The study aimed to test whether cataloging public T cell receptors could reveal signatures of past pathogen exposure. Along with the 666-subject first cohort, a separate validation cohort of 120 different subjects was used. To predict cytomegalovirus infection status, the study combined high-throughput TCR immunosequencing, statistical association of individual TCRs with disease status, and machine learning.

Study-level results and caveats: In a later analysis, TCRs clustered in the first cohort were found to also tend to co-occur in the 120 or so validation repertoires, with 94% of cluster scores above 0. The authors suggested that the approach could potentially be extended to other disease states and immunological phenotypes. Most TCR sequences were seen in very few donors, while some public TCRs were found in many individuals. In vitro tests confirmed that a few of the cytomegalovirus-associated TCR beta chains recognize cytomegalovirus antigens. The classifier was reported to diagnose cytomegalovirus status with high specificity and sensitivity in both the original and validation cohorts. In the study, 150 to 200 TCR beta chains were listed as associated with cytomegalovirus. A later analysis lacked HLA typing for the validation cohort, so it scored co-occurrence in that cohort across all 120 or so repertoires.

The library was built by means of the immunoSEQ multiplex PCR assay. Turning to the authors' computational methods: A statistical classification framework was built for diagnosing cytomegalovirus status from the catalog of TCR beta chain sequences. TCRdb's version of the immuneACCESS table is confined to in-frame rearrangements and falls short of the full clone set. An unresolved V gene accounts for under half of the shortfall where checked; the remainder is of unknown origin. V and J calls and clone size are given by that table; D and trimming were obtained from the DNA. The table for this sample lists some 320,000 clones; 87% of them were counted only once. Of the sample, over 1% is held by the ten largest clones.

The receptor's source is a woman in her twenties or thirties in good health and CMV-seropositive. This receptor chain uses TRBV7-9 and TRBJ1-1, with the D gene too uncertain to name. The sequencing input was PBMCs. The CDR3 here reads CASSLLLENTEAFF. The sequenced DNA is TGTGCCAGCAGCTTATTGCTAGAGAACACTGAAGCTTTCTTT.